The 8 T cell receptor beta chains in this list originate from one sample, sequenced in a study of Ad26.COV2.S vaccination and SARS-CoV-2 variants. Treatment defined: around 19 received Ad26.COV2.S at low or high dose, single or two shots; a few received placebo; per-sample allocation not given. Specimen acquisition occurred on day 63 following the initial vaccine or placebo injection. TCRdb's table, derived via immunoSEQ multiplex PCR, lists solely in-frame clones and lacks some. The sample holds more than 400,000 clones, about 92% seen once. The source material was peripheral blood, sampled in a trial of Ad26.COV2.S vaccine versus placebo. The origin of the receptors is a person between 18 and 59 years old who received the Ad26.COV2.S COVID-19 vaccine or a placebo.

This chain connects TRBV11-2 to TRBJ2-7; 11 bases fit TRBD1. The CDR3 sequence is 15 residues long. From germline, CDR1 is SGHAT and CDR2 FQNNGV. V shed 4 bases and J 2 bases; nucleotides not matched to a gene: 4. CDR3 in DNA: TGTGCCAGCAGCTCCGGGACAGGGGGACCCTACGAGCAGTACTTC. It codes for CASSSGTGGPYEQYF.

This chain connects TRBV5-8 to TRBJ2-1; D may be TRBD2 (6 bases). Trimming removed 0 bases from V and 8 bases from J, with 9 bases in between. The CDR3 length is 13 residues. The V gene's germline CDR1 is SGHTS and CDR2 YDEGEE. The DNA of the CDR3 is TGTGCCAGCAGCTTGGGACTAGAATATGAGCAGTTCTTC. It translates to CASSLGLEYEQFF.

The chain employs TRBV19 and TRBJ2-4; weak D call: TRBD2 (6 bases). This CDR3 region has 12 residues. With 6 bases removed from V and 7 bases from J, the gap between germline ends came to 10 bases. Germline V gene lookup returns CDR1 LNHDA and CDR2 SQIVND (reference sequence). The CDR3 loop reads CASSGGPNIQYF. In nucleotides, the CDR3 is TGTGCCAGTAGCGGGGGTCCCAACATTCAGTACTTC.

This chain uses TRBV3-1 (or the pseudogene TRBV3-2) with TRBJ2-3, with D possibly being TRBD2 (6 bases). Deletions cut 2 bases from V and 0 bases from J, with 21 bases between. From germline, CDR1 is LGHDT and CDR2 YNNKEL (reference sequence). The CDR3 sequence is 19 residues long. CDR3 DNA sequence: TGTGCCAGCAGCCAACTGTCTCGTCCGTTAGCGGACAGCACAGATACGCAGTATTTT. Translating gives CASSQLSRPLADSTDTQYF.

The rearrangement links TRBV5-1 to TRBJ2-3, with D possibly matching TRBD1 (5 bases). The germline CDR1 and CDR2 sequences are SGHRS and YFSETQ. The length of the CDR3 is 12 residues. The ends were cut back, 4 bases at V and 4 bases at J, with 7 bases in the middle. The CDR3, as DNA: TGCGCCAGCAGCGAACAGGCAGATACGCAGTATTTT. It specifies CASSEQADTQYF. The whole variable domain, filled in from reference TRBV5-1 and TRBJ2-3, reads KAGVTQTPRYLIKTRGQQVTLSCSPISGHRSVSWYQQTPGQGLQFLFEYFSETQRNKGNFPGRFSGRQFSNSRSEMNVSTLELGDSALYLCASSEQADTQYFGPGTRLTVL.

The chain joins TRBV7-9 to TRBJ2-5; maybe TRBD1 (5 bases). CDR1 is SEHNR, CDR2 FQNEAQ, per germline (reference sequence). V was shortened by 3 bases and J by 5 bases, with 10 bases between the two germline ends. The CDR3 length is 13 residues. The CDR3 reads CASSFRVWETQYF. The CDR3 DNA reads as TGTGCCAGCAGCTTCAGGGTATGGGAGACCCAGTACTTC. Supplemented by reference TRBV7-9 and TRBJ2-5, the full variable domain reads DTGVSQNPRHKITKRGQNVTFRCDPISEHNRLYWYRQTLGQGPEFLTYFQNEAQLEKSRLLSDRFSAERPKGSFSTLEIQRTEQGDSAMYLCASSFRVWETQYFGPGTRLLVL.

This clone was detected only a few times. Other DNA variants within this sample encode the same CDR3. The chain recombines TRBV7-2 with TRBJ1-3, with 9 bases identical to TRBD1. Germline V gene sequence: CDR1 SGHTA, CDR2 FQGNSA. V shed 1 base and J 4 bases; nucleotides not matched to a gene: 5. This CDR3 is built from 16 residues. The CDR3 DNA reads TGTGCCAGCAGCTTAGTGACAGGGGGGTCAGGAAACACCATATATTTT. Translation: CASSLVTGGSGNTIYF.

The chain uses TRBV7-8 and TRBJ1-2; no reliable D call. CDR1 is SGHVS, CDR2 FQNEAQ, per germline. The V gene lost 1 base and the J gene lost 7 bases, with 13 bases spanning the gap. This CDR3 spans 14 amino acids. Here the CDR3 DNA reads TGTGCCAGCAGCTTAGAAATTCTAGGATCTGGCTACACCTTC. This sequence encodes CASSLEILGSGYTF.